A single sample is the source of the 27 T cell receptor beta chains below, sequenced in a study of OX40 agonist ivuxolimab in advanced cancers. Repertoires were generated with immunoSEQ multiplex PCR, while TCRdb's copy carries only in-frame clones and drops some. This table has about 70,000 clones, roughly 88% appearing once. Here the sequenced sample was CD4+ or CD8+ T cells sorted from blood, taken in a trial of the OX40 agonist ivuxolimab. Receptor source: an adult with an advanced solid tumor such as melanoma, head and neck, liver or kidney cancer.

This clone has a single count. The chain carries TRBV5-6 and TRBJ1-2; D is ambiguous. V was shortened by 5 bases and J by 7 bases, with 15 bases between the two germline ends. The CDR3 loop spans 13 amino acids. The germline V gene encodes CDR1 SGHDT and CDR2 YYEEEE. The DNA for the CDR3 is TGTGCCAGCAGAGACGGGCGGTCGGGTGGCTACACCTTC. It encodes CASRDGRSGGYTF.

This sequence joins TRBV27 and TRBJ1-4; the D is unclear. Deletions cut 3 bases from V and 5 bases from J, with 7 bases between. Germline V gene sequence: CDR1 MNHEY, CDR2 SMNVEV (reference sequence). The CDR3 consists of 13 residues. The CDR3 is CASSFRQNEKLFF. CDR3 in DNA: TGTGCCAGCAGTTTCAGGCAAAATGAAAAACTGTTTTTT.

The CDR3 DNA sequence: TGCGCCAGCAGCGGAGGATTAAACACAGATACGCAGTATTTT. It translates to CASSGGLNTDTQYF. The rearrangement uses TRBV5-1 and TRBJ2-3; a weak D match, TRBD2 (5 bases). Germline V gene lookup returns CDR1 SGHRS and CDR2 YFSETQ. The CDR3 is 14 amino acids. Trimming shortened V by 4 bases and J by 2 bases, and 11 bases separated the two germline ends.

About this clone: Other nucleotide sequences from this sample produce the same CDR3. The V call is TRBV18, the J call TRBJ2-7, with unresolved D. The CDR3 spans 12 residues. Looked up from germline, CDR1 is KGHSH and CDR2 is LQKENI. With 3 bases removed from V and 4 bases from J, the gap between germline ends came to 7 bases. The CDR3 coding sequence is TGTGCCAGCTCACCCCTGGGGTACGAGCAGTACTTC. Its protein product is CASSPLGYEQYF.

This chain connects TRBV5-4 to TRBJ1-1; the D is unclear. The CDR3 extends over 13 amino acids. Trimming pared 2 bases from V and 1 base from J, leaving 6 bases between. CDR1 SGHNT and CDR2 YYREEE come from the germline V gene (reference sequence). CDR3 region: CASSLTANTEAFF. In nucleotides, the CDR3 is TGTGCCAGCAGCTTAACAGCGAACACTGAAGCTTTCTTT.

The genes are TRBV4-1 and TRBJ2-3, with 13 bases matching TRBD2. The CDR3 is made up of 19 amino acids. Germline V gene sequence: CDR1 MGHRA, CDR2 YSYEKL. Trimming cost V 0 bases and J 0 bases; bases outside gene matches: 6. CDR3 coding DNA: TGCGCCAGCAGCCAAGATCGCGGACTAGCGGGGGAGAGCACAGATACGCAGTATTTT. It yields the protein CASSQDRGLAGESTDTQYF.

This clone was counted once. This chain uses TRBV6-6 with TRBJ1-6; 7 nucleotides line up with TRBD1. Per germline, CDR1 MNHNY and CDR2 SVGAGI (reference sequence). This CDR3 is 13 amino acids long. The J segment lost 10 bases and the V segment lost 8 bases, leaving 8 bases of the junction unmatched. CDR3 residues: CASRSTGASPLHF. The CDR3 DNA is TGTGCCAGCCGCTCAACAGGGGCCTCACCCCTCCACTTT.

The rearrangement uses TRBV19 and TRBJ2-1, with D possibly being TRBD1 (6 bases). The CDR3 runs to 13 residues. Trimming stripped 4 bases from V and 13 bases from J, with 17 bases between. Germline assignment: CDR1 LNHDA and CDR2 SQIVND (reference sequence). Written as DNA, the CDR3 is TGTGCCAGTAGTACCCAGGGGATAACAAACCAGTTCTTC. It yields the protein CASSTQGITNQFF. The full variable domain, rest sourced from reference TRBV19 and TRBJ2-1, is DGGITQSPKYLFRKEGQNVTLSCEQNLNHDAMYWYRQDPGQGLRLIYYSQIVNDFQKGDIAEGYSVSREKKESFPLTVTSAQKNPTAFYLCASSTQGITNQFFGPGTRLTVL.

The chain employs TRBV15 and TRBJ2-3, with D possibly being TRBD1 or TRBD2 (7 bases each). The CDR3 extends over 16 amino acids. V dropped 5 bases and J dropped 4 bases, with 19 bases sitting between them. The V gene's germline CDR1 is LNHNV and CDR2 YYDKDF (reference sequence). The DNA for the CDR3 is TGTGCCACCAGCCGCCCCCAGGGGGGGGCGGCAGATACGCAGTATTTT. Protein: CATSRPQGGAADTQYF. Full variable domain (remainder filled in from reference TRBV15 and TRBJ2-3): DAMVIQNPRYQVTQFGKPVTLSCSQTLNHNVMYWYQQKSSQAPKLLFHYYDKDFNNEADTPDNFQSRRPNTSFCFLDIRSPGLGDTAMYLCATSRPQGGAADTQYFGPGTRLTVL.

V usage is TRBV4-2 and J usage is TRBJ2-5; D possibly uses TRBD1 or TRBD2 (5 bases each). CDR1 and CDR2 (germline): LGHNA, YNFKEQ. The germline V and J ends were trimmed by 3 bases and 5 bases, with 16 bases remaining between them. The CDR3 extends over 15 amino acids. The CDR3 spells CASSQGRDLGETQYF. The CDR3 DNA is TGTGCCAGCAGCCAGGGCAGGGACCTCGGGGAGACCCAGTACTTC.

This chain connects TRBV5-1 to TRBJ2-5; the match to TRBD2 covers 8 bases. J was trimmed by 5 bases and V by 4 bases; bases with no gene match: 13. From germline, CDR1 is SGHRS and CDR2 YFSETQ. The length of the CDR3 is 16 residues. The CDR3 sequence is CASSPGGDSGAETQYF. The CDR3 DNA sequence: TGCGCCAGCAGCCCGGGAGGGGATAGCGGGGCGGAGACCCAGTACTTC.

The V gene is TRBV6-1, the J gene TRBJ1-1; D possibly corresponds to TRBD1 (5 bases). Trimming removed 8 bases from V and 3 bases from J, with 16 bases in between. CDR1 MNHNS and CDR2 SASEGT come from the germline V gene. The CDR3 covers 14 residues. The CDR3 sequence is CASDIQRGHTEAFF. In DNA form, the CDR3 reads TGTGCCAGCGATATCCAGCGGGGCCACACTGAAGCTTTCTTT.

The J gene is TRBJ2-5, the V gene TRBV6-5; the D gene is possibly TRBD2 (6 bases). The CDR3 contains 13 residues. V dropped 2 bases and J dropped 5 bases, with 9 bases sitting between them. CDR1 and CDR2 from the germline V gene are MNHEY and SVGAGI. The CDR3 DNA reads as TGTGCCAGCAGTTACAGGAGGGCGGAGACCCAGTACTTC. Translating it yields CASSYRRAETQYF.

The CDR3 sequence is CASSEVGWDGYTF. CDR3 coding DNA: TGTGCCAGCAGTGAGGTTGGGTGGGATGGCTACACCTTC. The V gene is TRBV6-1, the J gene TRBJ1-2; D not certain. CDR1 is MNHNS and CDR2 is SASEGT in the germline V gene. The CDR3 has 13 amino acids. Trimming stripped 3 bases from V and 6 bases from J, with 11 bases between.

V is TRBV28 and J is TRBJ1-2, with D maybe TRBD1 (6 bases). The CDR3 spans 13 residues. The ends were cut back, 7 bases at V and 2 bases at J, with 11 bases in the middle. CDR1 is MDHEN, CDR2 SYDVKM, per germline. This chain's CDR3 is CASNQRGNYGYTF. In nucleotides, the CDR3 is TGTGCCAGCAACCAGAGGGGGAACTATGGCTACACCTTC.

V usage is TRBV27 and J usage is TRBJ1-1, with D uncertain. CDR1 and CDR2 (germline): MNHEY, SMNVEV (reference sequence). The V and J ends lost 8 bases and 5 bases respectively, with 21 bases between them. This CDR3 comprises 15 residues. This chain's CDR3 is CASRPGNRLGTEAFF. CDR3 nucleotide sequence: TGTGCCAGCCGCCCCGGGAATCGGCTGGGGACTGAAGCTTTCTTT.

The V call is TRBV7-9, the J call TRBJ2-2; TRBD2 aligns across 11 bases. The V and J ends lost 5 bases and 4 bases, in that order; junction bases with no gene match: 6. This CDR3 region has 16 residues. Germline loops: CDR1 SEHNR, CDR2 FQNEAQ (reference sequence). The CDR3 spells CASSPLAGGPTGELFF. CDR3 sequence (DNA): TGTGCCAGCAGCCCCTTAGCGGGGGGGCCCACCGGGGAGCTGTTTTTT.

The V gene is TRBV18, the J gene TRBJ2-4; 9 bases are shared with TRBD1. Germline CDR1 is KGHSH and CDR2 is LQKENI. V lost 1 base and J lost 8; bases outside the gene matches: 3. The CDR3 extends over 14 amino acids. The CDR3 nucleotides are TGTGCCAGCTCACCACGGGACAGGGTTGACATTCAGTACTTC. Residues: CASSPRDRVDIQYF.

J is TRBJ1-2 and V is TRBV19; TRBD1 agrees at 7 bases. The CDR3 covers 16 residues. V shed 5 bases and J 0 bases; nucleotides not matched to a gene: 9. Germline CDR1 is LNHDA and CDR2 is SQIVND (reference sequence). CDR3 loop: CASSAPQGKANYGYTF. CDR3 DNA: TGTGCCAGTAGTGCCCCACAGGGGAAAGCTAACTATGGCTACACCTTC.

J is TRBJ1-2 and V is TRBV7-2, with 9 bases aligning to TRBD1. J lost 2 bases, V lost 5 bases, and 12 bases had no gene match. The CDR3 totals 17 residues. Germline V CDR1 and CDR2: SGHTA, FQGNSA. CDR3 DNA: TGTGCCAGCAGCCCCCGGGGGACAGGGCGGCCCAACTATGGCTACACCTTC. As protein: CASSPRGTGRPNYGYTF. The whole variable domain, remainder taken from reference TRBV7-2 and TRBJ1-2, is GAGVSQSPSNKVTEKGKDVELRCDPISGHTALYWYRQSLGQGLEFLIYFQGNSAPDKSGLPSDRFSAERTGGSVSTLTIQRTQQEDSAVYLCASSPRGTGRPNYGYTFGSGTRLTVV.

This clone was observed a few times. The chain employs TRBV11-2 and TRBJ1-6; D is uncertain. The V gene's germline CDR1 is SGHAT and CDR2 FQNNGV. The CDR3 runs 12 residues. The V and J ends lost 0 bases and 7 bases respectively, with 1 base between them. CDR3 in DNA: TGTGCCAGCAGCTTAGACAATTCACCCCTCCACTTT. Its protein is CASSLDNSPLHF.

The rearrangement links TRBV9 to TRBJ2-1, with TRBD2 matching over 8 bases. Losses at the gene ends were 0 bases for V and 5 bases for J; bases not matched to a gene: 4. This CDR3 has 15 amino acids. Germline V gene sequence: CDR1 SGDLS, CDR2 YYNGEE. The CDR3 loop reads CASSVGAGGHNEQFF. CDR3 nucleotides: TGTGCCAGCAGCGTAGGTGCGGGGGGTCACAATGAGCAGTTCTTC.

In its sample, this clone ranks as medium-sized. The sample contains more than one DNA sequence encoding this CDR3. This chain uses TRBV6-4 with TRBJ1-1, with D uncertain. The CDR3 spans 12 residues. V lost 6 bases to trimming and J lost 0 bases, with 5 bases between them. Germline CDR1 MRHNA, CDR2 SNTAGT. The CDR3 sequence is CASRGVNTEAFF. Written as DNA, the CDR3 is TGTGCCAGCAGAGGCGTGAACACTGAAGCTTTCTTT.

The chain carries TRBV18 and TRBJ1-4; no definite D call. This CDR3 is built from 14 residues. The V end lost 6 bases, the J end lost 4 bases, and 12 bases lay between the germline ends. Looked up from germline, CDR1 is KGHSH and CDR2 is LQKENI. The CDR3 reads CASSPGRINEKLFF. CDR3 DNA: TGTGCCAGCTCTCCCGGCAGGATTAATGAAAAACTGTTTTTT. Drawing the rest from reference TRBV18 and TRBJ1-4, the complete variable domain is NAGVMQNPRHLVRRRGQEARLRCSPMKGHSHVYWYRQLPEEGLKFMVYLQKENIIDESGMPKERFSAEFPKEGPSILRIQQVVRGDSAAYFCASSPGRINEKLFFGSGTQLSVL.

This sequence joins TRBV5-1 and TRBJ2-7, with D perhaps TRBD1 (6 bases). The V end was cut by 5 bases, the J end by 7 bases, with 22 bases between. Germline CDR1 is SGHRS and CDR2 is YFSETQ. This CDR3 is 15 amino acids long. CDR3 region: CASRRTGPLGDEQYF. CDR3 nucleotides: TGCGCCAGCAGGAGAACAGGGCCCTTGGGGGATGAGCAGTACTTC.

J is TRBJ2-7 and V is TRBV7-2, with 9 bases aligning to TRBD2. Germline CDR1 and CDR2: SGHTA and FQGNSA. V lost 5 bases and J lost 5; bases outside the gene matches: 13. The CDR3 runs to 16 residues. The CDR3 region has the DNA TGTGCCAGCAGCAAGATGGGAGCGGGGGGATTTGACGAGCAGTACTTC. This encodes CASSKMGAGGFDEQYF.

This rearrangement joins TRBV18 to TRBJ1-1; D is undetermined. Germline V gene sequence: CDR1 KGHSH, CDR2 LQKENI. The V gene lost 3 bases and the J gene lost 8 bases, with 19 bases spanning the gap. This CDR3 spans 15 amino acids. This CDR3 reads CASSPVAPSVREAFF. Written as DNA, the CDR3 is TGTGCCAGCTCACCGGTTGCCCCTAGTGTCAGGGAAGCTTTCTTT.